These T cell receptor beta chains were read from a single sample in a study of beta chain features in type 1 diabetes. Clones were read by immunoSEQ multiplex PCR, and TCRdb kept only the in-frame ones, dropping some. The table lists around 600,000 clones, under 15% of them singletons. Sequenced: naive CD4+ T cells from blood. These receptors all stem from a man aged 30-40 years with type 1 diabetes. Each CDR3 is given with its conserved first and last residue. The D gene is left open where the match is weak. Some rows mark clone size as missing; the rest say once, few, many or name a class of expanded clone.

J	V	D	size	CDR3	DNA
TRBJ2-3	TRBV21-1	-	few	CASSGPGTHGADTQYF	TGTGCCAGCAGCGGCCCCGGGACTCACGGGGCAGATACGCAGTATTTT
TRBJ2-5	TRBV14	-	few	CASSLTETQYF	TGTGCCAGCAGCCTTACAGAGACCCAGTACTTC
TRBJ1-2	TRBV27	TRBD1	few	CASSSGQGDGYGYTF	TGTGCCAGCAGTTCCGGACAGGGGGACGGCTATGGCTACACCTTC
TRBJ2-3	TRBV5-1	-	-	CASSLSDPSDTQYF	TGCGCCAGCAGCTTGAGTGACCCCTCCGATACGCAGTATTTT
TRBJ1-2	TRBV7-8	-	-	CASSLRTVRYGYTF	TGTGCCAGCAGCCTCCGGACGGTCCGCTATGGCTACACCTTC
TRBJ2-7	TRBV20-1	-	few	CSVNRLDEQYF	TGCAGTGTTAACAGATTGGACGAGCAGTACTTC
TRBJ2-7	TRBV7-3	-	-	CASSLDSTYEQYF	TGTGCCAGCAGCTTGGACAGCACCTACGAGCAGTACTTC
TRBJ2-3	TRBV5-1	-	few	CASSSGTLGDTQYF	TGCGCCAGCAGCTCCGGGACCCTAGGGGATACGCAGTATTTT
TRBJ1-3	TRBV10-3	-	-	CAISFRDTIYF	TGTGCCATCAGTTTTAGAGACACCATATATTTT
TRBJ2-1	TRBV14	-	few	CASSQGTEYNEQFF	TGTGCCAGCAGCCAAGGGACGGAATACAATGAGCAGTTCTTC
TRBJ1-2	TRBV30	-	-	CAWSVGGTGTF	TGTGCCTGGAGTGTAGGGGGGACGGGCACCTTC
TRBJ1-6	TRBV7-9	-	-	CASSLAQGAWSPLHF	TGTGCCAGCAGCTTAGCCCAAGGGGCCTGGTCACCCCTCCACTTT
TRBJ2-3	TRBV7-3	TRBD2	-	CASSPSFGSGVDTQYF	TGTGCCAGCAGCCCCTCTTTTGGGAGCGGGGTAGATACGCAGTATTTT
TRBJ1-1	TRBV7-2	TRBD1	few	CASSLDRANTEAFF	TGTGCCAGCAGCTTGGACAGGGCGAACACTGAAGCTTTCTTT
TRBJ1-6	TRBV5-1	TRBD1	-	CASSFGQESNSPLHF	TGCGCCAGCAGCTTTGGACAGGAGTCTAATTCACCCCTCCACTTT
TRBJ1-2	TRBV12-5	-	-	CASGLEYEGYGYTF	TGTGCTAGTGGTTTGGAATATGAAGGGTATGGCTACACCTTC
TRBJ1-5	TRBV10-3	TRBD1	-	CAISDRTGGVGDQPQHF	TGTGCCATCAGTGATCGGACAGGGGGCGTCGGAGATCAGCCCCAGCATTTT
TRBJ1-1	TRBV4-3	-	-	CASSHGGGRAEAFF	TGCGCCAGCAGCCATGGGGGGGGTCGGGCTGAAGCTTTCTTT
TRBJ1-1	TRBV5-1	TRBD1	-	CASSLRTGGTEAFF	TGCGCCAGCAGCTTAAGGACAGGGGGCACTGAAGCTTTCTTT
TRBJ1-1	TRBV4-1	-	few	CASSQVTGSGEAFF	TGCGCCAGCAGCCAAGTCACAGGGAGCGGTGAAGCTTTCTTT
TRBJ2-6	TRBV9	-	-	CASSVQGRDRGANVLTF	TGTGCCAGCAGCGTACAGGGAAGAGATCGTGGGGCCAACGTCCTGACTTTC